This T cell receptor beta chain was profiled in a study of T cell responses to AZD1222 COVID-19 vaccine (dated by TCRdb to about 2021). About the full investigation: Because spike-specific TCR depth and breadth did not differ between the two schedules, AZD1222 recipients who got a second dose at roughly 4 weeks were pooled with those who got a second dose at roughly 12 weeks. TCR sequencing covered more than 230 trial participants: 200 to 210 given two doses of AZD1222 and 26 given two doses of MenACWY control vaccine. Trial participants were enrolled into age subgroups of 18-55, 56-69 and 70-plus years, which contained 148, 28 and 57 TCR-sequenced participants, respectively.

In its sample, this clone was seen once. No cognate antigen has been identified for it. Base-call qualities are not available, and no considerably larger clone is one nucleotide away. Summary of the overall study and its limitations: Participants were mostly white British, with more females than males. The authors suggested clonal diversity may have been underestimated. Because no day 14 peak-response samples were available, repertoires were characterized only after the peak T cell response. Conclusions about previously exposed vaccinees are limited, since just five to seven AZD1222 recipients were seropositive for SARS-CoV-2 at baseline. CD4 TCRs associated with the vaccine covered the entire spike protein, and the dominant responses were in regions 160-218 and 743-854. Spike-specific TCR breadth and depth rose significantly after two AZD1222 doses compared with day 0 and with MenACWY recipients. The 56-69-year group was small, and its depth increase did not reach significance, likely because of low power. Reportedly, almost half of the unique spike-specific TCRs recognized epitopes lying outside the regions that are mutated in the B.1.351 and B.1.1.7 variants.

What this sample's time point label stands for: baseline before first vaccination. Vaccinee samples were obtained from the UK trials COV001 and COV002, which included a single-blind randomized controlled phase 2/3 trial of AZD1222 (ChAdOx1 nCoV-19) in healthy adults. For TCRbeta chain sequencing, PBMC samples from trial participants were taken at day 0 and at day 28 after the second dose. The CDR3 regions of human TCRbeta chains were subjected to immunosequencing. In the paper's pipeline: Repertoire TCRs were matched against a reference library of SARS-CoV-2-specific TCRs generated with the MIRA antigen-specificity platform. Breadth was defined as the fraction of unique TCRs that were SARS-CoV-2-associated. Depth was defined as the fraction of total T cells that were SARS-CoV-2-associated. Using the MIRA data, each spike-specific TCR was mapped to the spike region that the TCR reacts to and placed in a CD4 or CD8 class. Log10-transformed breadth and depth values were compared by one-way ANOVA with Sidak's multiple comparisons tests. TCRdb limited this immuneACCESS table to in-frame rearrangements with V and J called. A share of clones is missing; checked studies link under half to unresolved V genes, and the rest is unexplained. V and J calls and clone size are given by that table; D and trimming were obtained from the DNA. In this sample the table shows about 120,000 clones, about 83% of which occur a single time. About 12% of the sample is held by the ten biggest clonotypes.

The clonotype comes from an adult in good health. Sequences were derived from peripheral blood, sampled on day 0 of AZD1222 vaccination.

CDR3 reads: CASNVDSYTDTQYF. The bases read TGTGCCAGCAATGTGGACTCCTACACAGATACGCAGTATTTT. The chain employs TRBV9 and TRBJ2-3, with TRBD2 perhaps the D gene, on 5 matching bases. CDR1 and CDR2 are read off the germline V gene as SGDLS and YYNGEE. Including the terminal cysteine and phenylalanine, the CDR3 comprises 14 residues. Solely the CDR3 DNA is kept, with 42 bases framed from the first base. V was cut back by 6 bases and J by 2 bases, leaving a gap of 13 bases between them.